This is a list of T cell receptor beta chains from one sample in a study of blood T cell repertoires in COVID-19. Libraries were prepared by immunoSEQ multiplex PCR; TCRdb keeps only in-frame clonotypes and omits some of them. In the table there are some 98,000 clones, roughly 82% of which are singletons. Sequencing was done on a sample of peripheral blood. The receptors stem from a man aged 70 or older with active or convalescent COVID-19. Each CDR3 is given with its conserved first and last residue.

v_gene: TRBV9; CDR3aa: CASSASTGRTDTQYF
v_gene: TRBV6-2/TRBV6-3; CDR3aa: CASSYVRGTEAFF
v_gene: TRBV7-2; CDR3aa: CASSFLPFPTDTQYF
v_gene: TRBV11-2; CDR3aa: CASSSGQSQGTQYF
v_gene: TRBV5-8; CDR3aa: CASKPPPTGVVEAFF
v_gene: TRBV18; CDR3aa: CASSPDSPKTNIYGYTF
v_gene: TRBV5-5; CDR3aa: CASSEGVTSGTLNTGELFF
v_gene: TRBV12-5; CDR3aa: CASGLGTGTGTYEQYF
v_gene: TRBV18; CDR3aa: CASSPRGGGNTEAFF
v_gene: TRBV15; CDR3aa: CATSIDRFGGNEQFF
v_gene: TRBV19; CDR3aa: CASSIEERGGRQFF
v_gene: TRBV19; CDR3aa: CASRRDRDRVGRPQHF
v_gene: TRBV6-5; CDR3aa: CASSRDRVSYEQYF
v_gene: TRBV7-8; CDR3aa: CASSLTGAVYNEQFF
v_gene: TRBV5-5; CDR3aa: CASSLYSSYEQYF
v_gene: TRBV18; CDR3aa: CASSPNLAAAQPQHF
v_gene: TRBV11-3; CDR3aa: CASSRDTQETQYF
v_gene: TRBV6-5; CDR3aa: CASSTRNTEAFF
v_gene: TRBV19; CDR3aa: CASSIRWGQGRFYEQYF
v_gene: TRBV30; CDR3aa: CAWSTTGTGGQPQHF
v_gene: TRBV30; CDR3aa: CACHRAFSYEQYF
v_gene: TRBV5-1; CDR3aa: CASSSTGSKVYTF
v_gene: TRBV10-3; CDR3aa: CAISDLETQYF
v_gene: TRBV27; CDR3aa: CASSPPGTGDSYEQYF